The 24 T cell receptor beta chains listed next were all sequenced from one sample in a study of glioma-infiltrating T cells. TCR alpha and beta CDR3 regions were amplified from RNA using iRepertoire nested multiplex PCR. TCRdb redid the calling of the multiplex PCR reads with MiXCR, one entry per CDR3 protein. The sample comprises more than 9,000 distinct CDR3 sequences, about a quarter of which are singletons, and 42% rests with the top ten. The sequenced material came from glioma tissue, nonneoplastic brain tissue, or PBMCs (not recorded which). The receptors here all came from a human donor with low-grade glioma or glioblastoma, undergoing nonglioma brain surgery, or in good health (not recorded which).

This clonotype was detected ten times or more. The V and J genes are TRBV6-1 and TRBJ2-1; D ambiguous. CDR1 and CDR2 (germline): MNHNS, SASEGT. The CDR3 is 15 residues long. Trimming removed 2 bases at V and 5 bases at J, with 13 bases between. The CDR3 DNA sequence: TGTGCCAGCAGTGAACCCAGGCGATCCAACAATGAGCAGTTCTTC. The encoded protein is CASSEPRRSNNEQFF.

The chain recombines TRBV4-2 with TRBJ1-2, with a possible D match to TRBD1 (5 bases). Germline-derived CDR1 and CDR2 are LGHNA and YNFKEQ. The CDR3 consists of 15 residues. The V end was cut by 0 bases, the J end by 7 bases, with 15 bases between. The CDR3 sequence is CASSQDISGLRGYTF. The CDR3 DNA reads as TGTGCCAGCAGCCAAGATATATCAGGGCTCCGTGGCTACACCTTC.

With respect to this clonotype: This may stem from a read error, because a much larger clone lies one nucleotide away. J is TRBJ2-1 and V is TRBV30; D is perhaps TRBD1 (6 bases). CDR3 length: 13 amino acids. Germline lookup yields CDR1 GTSNPN and CDR2 SVGIG (reference sequence). With 4 bases removed from V and 2 bases from J, the gap between germline ends came to 9 bases. CDR3 DNA sequence: TGTGCCTGGACTCAGGGGCCCTACAATGAGCAGTTCTTC. Its protein product is CAWTQGPYNEQFF. Full variable domain (rest looked up from reference TRBV30 and TRBJ2-1): SQTIHQWPATLVQPVGSPLSLECTVEGTSNPNLYWYRQAAGRGLQLLFYSVGIGQISSEVPQNLSASRPQDRQFILSSKKLLLSDSGFYLCAWTQGPYNEQFFGPGTRLTVL.

This chain connects TRBV7-9 to TRBJ1-5; D might be TRBD1 (6 bases). Trimming removed 5 bases from V and 9 bases from J, with 14 bases in between. The V gene's germline CDR1 is SEHNR and CDR2 FQNEAQ (reference sequence). This CDR3 is built from 13 residues. CDR3 coding DNA: TGTGCCAGCAGCCTACAGGGAGGTTCGCCCCAGCATTTT. Its protein is CASSLQGGSPQHF.

V usage is TRBV9 and J usage is TRBJ2-2, with D unresolved. Germline V gene sequence: CDR1 SGDLS, CDR2 YYNGEE. The CDR3 runs 14 residues. V lost 0 bases, J lost 7 bases, and 10 bases lay in between. CDR3 DNA: TGTGCCAGCAGCGTAGGGGTCACCAGCGGGGAGCTGTTTTTT. This translates into CASSVGVTSGELFF.

This clonotype has ten or more counts. Written as DNA, the CDR3 is TGCAGTGCTAGCCGCGGTTTCCAAGAGACCCAGTACTTC. As protein: CSASRGFQETQYF. The gene calls are TRBV20-1 and TRBJ2-5, with D unclear. Germline values: CDR1 DFQATT, CDR2 SNEGSKA (reference sequence). V was cut by 3 bases and J by 1 base, with 9 bases left in between. The CDR3 runs to 13 residues.

This clonotype was counted at least ten times. The chain uses TRBV20-1 and TRBJ2-7, with D possibly TRBD2 on 6 matching bases. Germline CDR1 reads DFQATT; CDR2 reads SNEGSKA (reference sequence). The CDR3 runs to 13 residues. The V and J ends lost 3 bases and 2 bases respectively, with 11 bases between them. The CDR3 coding sequence is TGCAGTGCTAGGGTTACGGGAGCCTACGAGCAGTACTTC. Protein: CSARVTGAYEQYF.

With respect to this clonotype: Given a much more abundant clone one base away, this may be a read error. This chain joins TRBV7-8 and TRBJ2-5, with TRBD2 identical over 10 bases. CDR1 is SGHVS, CDR2 FQNEAQ, per germline. Trimming cost V 1 base and J 4 bases; bases outside gene matches: 9. The CDR3 is made up of 17 amino acids. The DNA for the CDR3 is TGTGCCAGCAGCTTAGGGCTAGCGGGAGTACGAGGAGAGACCCAGTACTTC. Translating it yields CASSLGLAGVRGETQYF.

This clonotype was counted between two and nine times. The DNA of the CDR3 is TGTGCCAGCAGCTTGGAGGGACTCACGAACACTGAAGCTTTCTTT. It is translated as CASSLEGLTNTEAFF. The J gene is TRBJ1-1, the V gene TRBV7-9; tentatively, D is TRBD1 (5 bases). The CDR3 sequence is 15 residues long. V shed 3 bases and J shed 1 base, with 12 bases lying between them. Germline V gene lookup returns CDR1 SEHNR and CDR2 FQNEAQ (reference sequence).

Remarks on this clonotype: A much larger clone sits a single nucleotide away, making a read error possible. The chain links TRBV6-1 to TRBJ2-6; weak D call: TRBD2 (5 bases). Per germline, CDR1 MNHNS and CDR2 SASEGT. V was pared by 5 bases and J by 1 base, with 12 bases between. CDR3 size: 16 residues. Here the CDR3 DNA reads TGTGCCAGCAGTTCGGAATCGGGGTCTGGGGCCAACGTCCTGACTTTC. Residues: CASSSESGSGANVLTF.

In this sample, this clonotype is medium-sized. V and J are TRBV20-1 and TRBJ2-7; 9 nucleotides agree with TRBD2. V lost 1 base to trimming and J lost 5 bases; unmatched junction nucleotides: 9. Germline V gene sequence: CDR1 DFQATT, CDR2 SNEGSKA (reference sequence). The CDR3 is 15 amino acids. The CDR3, as DNA: TGCAGTGCTAGAGTCATAGCGGGAGATAGTAACGAGCAGTACTTC. Translation: CSARVIAGDSNEQYF.

This clonotype was found a few times. The V and J genes are TRBV7-9 and TRBJ2-6; D is uncertain. This CDR3 region has 15 residues. Germline CDR1 is SEHNR and CDR2 is FQNEAQ (reference sequence). V lost 5 bases and J 0 bases, leaving 8 bases between the germline ends. The CDR3 DNA sequence: TGTGCCAGCAGCCATAAGAGCTCTGGGGCCAACGTCCTGACTTTC. This translates into CASSHKSSGANVLTF.

The CDR3 region has the DNA TGTGCCAGCAGTGAGGGACGGGAGGCCTACAATGAGCAGTTCTTC. It encodes CASSEGREAYNEQFF. The chain combines TRBV2 with TRBJ2-1; 7 bases fit TRBD2. In germline, CDR1 is SNHLY, CDR2 FYNNEI. This CDR3 is 15 amino acids long. Trimming took 3 bases from V and 2 from J; bases not matched to a gene: 4.

With regard to this clonotype: A clone one base away is much larger, so this may be a read error. The chain has TRBV6-6 and TRBJ2-4; 9 bases match TRBD1. The CDR3 runs to 13 residues. Germline-derived CDR1 and CDR2 are MNHNY and SVGAGI (reference sequence). Unmatched junction bases numbered 11, after V lost 10 bases and J lost 10 bases. CDR3 in DNA: TGTGCCACACAGGGGGCGATGGGTGAAATTCAGTACTTC. It is translated as CATQGAMGEIQYF.

Worth noting for this clonotype: A much larger clone lies a single base off, so this may be a read error. V and J are TRBV27 and TRBJ2-2; the D is unclear. V lost 6 bases and J 7 bases, leaving 15 bases between the germline ends. Germline-derived CDR1 and CDR2 are MNHEY and SMNVEV (reference sequence). The CDR3 extends over 14 amino acids. This chain's CDR3 is CASRPARVGGELFF. CDR3 DNA sequence: TGTGCCAGCAGGCCCGCACGGGTGGGCGGGGAGCTGTTTTTT.

This clonotype appeared many times. The rearrangement joins TRBV20-1 to TRBJ2-5; either TRBD1 or TRBD2 may fit D (5 bases each). The CDR3 totals 13 residues. Deletions cut 4 bases from V and 4 bases from J, with 13 bases between. From germline, CDR1 is DFQATT and CDR2 SNEGSKA (reference sequence). The CDR3 DNA is TGCAGTGCTACAGGGACCCGTAGAGAGACCCAGTACTTC. It specifies CSATGTRRETQYF.

The table lists this clonotype with many counts. V gene TRBV7-9 combines with J gene TRBJ2-5, with D possibly matching TRBD2 (5 bases). Germline V lookup: CDR1 SEHNR, CDR2 FQNEAQ (reference sequence). The CDR3 spans 15 residues. The V end lost 4 bases, the J end lost 2 bases, and 14 bases lay between the germline ends. As DNA, the CDR3 is TGTGCCAGCAGCTCCCCAGCCGGCGGGCAAGAGACCCAGTACTTC. Translation gives CASSSPAGGQETQYF. The whole variable domain, remainder taken from reference TRBV7-9 and TRBJ2-5, is DTGVSQNPRHKITKRGQNVTFRCDPISEHNRLYWYRQTLGQGPEFLTYFQNEAQLEKSRLLSDRFSAERPKGSFSTLEIQRTEQGDSAMYLCASSSPAGGQETQYFGPGTRLLVL.

To note about this clonotype: This clone may be a read error of a much larger clone one base away. The chain carries TRBV3-1 and TRBJ2-3; 10 bases map to TRBD1. The CDR3 has 19 amino acids. Germline lookup yields CDR1 LGHDT and CDR2 YNNKEL (reference sequence). Unmatched junction bases numbered 12, after V lost 0 bases and J lost 3 bases. The DNA of the CDR3 is TGTGCCAGCAGCCAAGATTTGTCGGGCGGGACAGGGGTAACAGATACGCAGTATTTT. This translates into CASSQDLSGGTGVTDTQYF.

The V gene is TRBV3-1, the J gene TRBJ2-5, with 8 bases identical to TRBD1. Germline V gene data show CDR1 as LGHDT and CDR2 as YNNKEL (reference sequence). The CDR3 loop spans 14 amino acids. The V and J ends lost 3 bases and 5 bases, in that order; junction bases with no gene match: 5. The CDR3 reads CASSQDREGETQYF. CDR3 nucleotide sequence: TGTGCCAGCAGCCAGGACAGGGAAGGGGAGACCCAGTACTTC.

This clonotype was counted only a few times. The V and J genes are TRBV28 and TRBJ2-7; TRBD2 is a possible D gene (6 bases). Germline lookup yields CDR1 MDHEN and CDR2 SYDVKM. This CDR3 region has 18 residues. Trimming left V 1 base short and J 4 bases short, with 23 bases between. CDR3 sequence: CASSLLAPKAGPKYEQYF. CDR3 nucleotides: TGTGCCAGCAGTTTATTAGCCCCAAAAGCGGGCCCCAAATACGAGCAGTACTTC.

This clonotype has a count of ten or more. The rearrangement uses TRBV4-1 and TRBJ2-5; 9 nucleotides align to TRBD2. The CDR3 is 16 amino acids. Germline V CDR1 and CDR2: MGHRA, YSYEKL. V gave up 4 bases and J gave up 6 bases; unmatched junction bases: 12. In nucleotides, the CDR3 is TGCGCCAGCAGCCTTCACCCGGGACTAGCCAAGAAGACCCAGTACTTC. It encodes CASSLHPGLAKKTQYF.

The chain links TRBV29-1 to TRBJ1-2, with unresolved D. This CDR3 is built from 12 residues. V shed 0 bases and J shed 6 bases, with 8 bases lying between them. The germline V gene encodes CDR1 SQVTM and CDR2 ANQGSEA. CDR3: CSVEEAEDGYTF. In nucleotides, the CDR3 is TGCAGCGTTGAAGAGGCAGAAGATGGCTACACCTTC.

V gene TRBV27 combines with J gene TRBJ1-5; TRBD1 might be the D (5 bases). Trimming shortened V by 1 base and J by 0 bases, and 10 bases separated the two germline ends. Per the germline V gene, CDR1 is MNHEY and CDR2 is SMNVEV (reference sequence). CDR3 length equals 16 residues. CDR3 residues: CASSLWDRGSNQPQHF. DNA for the CDR3: TGTGCCAGCAGTTTATGGGACCGGGGTAGCAATCAGCCCCAGCATTTT.

This clonotype was detected only a few times. This rearrangement joins TRBV11-2 to TRBJ2-1; 11 bases fit TRBD2. CDR3 size: 16 residues. V lost 7 bases, J lost 4 bases, and 9 bases stayed unmatched. CDR1 and CDR2 from the germline V gene are SGHAT and FQNNGV. The CDR3 nucleotides are TGTGCCAGCACGGGGACTAGCGGAATCCGTTACAATGAGCAGTTCTTC. Protein product: CASTGTSGIRYNEQFF. The entire variable domain, with the rest obtained from reference TRBV11-2 and TRBJ2-1, is as follows: EAGVAQSPRYKIIEKRQSVAFWCNPISGHATLYWYQQILGQGPKLLIQFQNNGVVDDSQLPKDRFSAERLKGVDSTLKIQPAKLEDSAVYLCASTGTSGIRYNEQFFGPGTRLTVL.